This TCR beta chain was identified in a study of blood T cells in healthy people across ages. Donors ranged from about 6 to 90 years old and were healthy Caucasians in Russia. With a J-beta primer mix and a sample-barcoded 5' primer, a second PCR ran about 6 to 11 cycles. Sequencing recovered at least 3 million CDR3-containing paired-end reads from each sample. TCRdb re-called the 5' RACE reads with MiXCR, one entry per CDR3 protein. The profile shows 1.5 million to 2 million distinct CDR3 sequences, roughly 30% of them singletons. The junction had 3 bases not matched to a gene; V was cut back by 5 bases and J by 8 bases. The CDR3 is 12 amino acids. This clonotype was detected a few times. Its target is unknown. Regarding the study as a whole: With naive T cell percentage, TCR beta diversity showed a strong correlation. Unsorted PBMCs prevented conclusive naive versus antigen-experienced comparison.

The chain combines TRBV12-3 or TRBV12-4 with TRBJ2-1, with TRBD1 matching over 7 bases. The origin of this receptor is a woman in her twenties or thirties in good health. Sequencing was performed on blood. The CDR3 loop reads CASSIGTDEQFF. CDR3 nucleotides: TGTGCCAGCAGTATCGGGACAGATGAGCAGTTCTTC.